The 17 T cell receptor beta chains listed next were all sequenced from one sample in a study of blood T cell repertoires in COVID-19. Assay used: immunoSEQ multiplex PCR; TCRdb lists only in-frame clones, some missing. Here the sample spans 150,000 or so clones, around 82% being singletons. Specimen: peripheral blood. The source of these receptors is a man in his sixties with COVID-19, enrolled during active disease.

The chain links TRBV7-9 to TRBJ1-4, with 8 bases identical to TRBD1. The CDR3 is made up of 15 amino acids. Looked up from germline, CDR1 is SEHNR and CDR2 is FQNEAQ (reference sequence). J lost 7 bases, V lost 4 bases, and 8 bases had no gene match. CDR3 nucleotides: TGTGCCAGCAGCTCACACGGACAGGGATCTGAAAAACTGTTTTTT. Translating gives CASSSHGQGSEKLFF.

This chain uses TRBV23-1 with TRBJ2-7; possible D gene TRBD2, 5 bases. TRBV23-1 is an ORF, with its function uncertain. With 8 bases removed from V and 5 bases from J, the gap between germline ends came to 7 bases. CDR3 length equals 10 residues. The CDR3 protein is CASEGHEQYF. Written as DNA, the CDR3 is TGCGCCAGCGAGGGTCACGAGCAGTACTTC.

The rearrangement uses TRBV7-2 and TRBJ1-5, with TRBD1 as a possible D gene (6 bases). The CDR3 sequence is 15 residues long. CDR1 is SGHTA, CDR2 FQGNSA, per germline. V was cut by 4 bases and J by 1 base, with 11 bases left in between. CDR3 DNA: TGTGCCAGCAGCTCACAGGGTACAAGCAATCAGCCCCAGCATTTT. It is translated as CASSSQGTSNQPQHF.

This clone was observed once. The J gene is TRBJ2-3, the V gene TRBV6-6, with a tentative D call TRBD1 (5 bases). The CDR3 is 15 residues long. Deletions cut 5 bases from V and 2 bases from J, with 14 bases between. Looked up from germline, CDR1 is MNHNY and CDR2 is SVGAGI (reference sequence). CDR3 sequence: CASSNQGKTTDTQYF. The CDR3 DNA is TGTGCCAGCAGTAACCAGGGAAAAACCACAGATACGCAGTATTTT.

The rearrangement uses TRBV11-2 and TRBJ1-1; the D is unclear. CDR1 and CDR2 from the germline V gene are SGHAT and FQNNGV. The CDR3 contains 14 residues. Between the trimmed V and J ends, which lost 3 bases and 2 bases, there was a span of 10 bases. The CDR3 sequence: CASSLRERNTEAFF. For the CDR3, the DNA is TGTGCCAGCAGCTTGCGGGAGCGCAACACTGAAGCTTTCTTT.

The chain links TRBV25-1 to TRBJ2-1, with 10 bases fitting TRBD1. Trimming at V came to 4 bases and at J to 2 bases, leaving 8 bases not matched to a gene. CDR3 length equals 17 residues. Germline CDR1 is MGHDK and CDR2 is SYGVNS. This chain's CDR3 is CASSGAPGQGTYNEQFF. The CDR3 DNA follows: TGTGCCAGCAGTGGGGCACCGGGACAGGGGACCTACAATGAGCAGTTCTTC. Based on the CDR3 plus reference TRBV25-1 and TRBJ2-1, the full variable domain is EADIYQTPRYLVIGTGKKITLECSQTMGHDKMYWYQQDPGMELHLIHYSYGVNSTEKGDLSSESTVSRIRTEHFPLTLESARPSHTSQYLCASSGAPGQGTYNEQFFGPGTRLTVL.

This sequence joins TRBV3-1 (or the pseudogene TRBV3-2) and TRBJ1-6; 7 nucleotides agree with TRBD1. V shed 2 bases, J shed 13 bases, and the junction held 11 bases outside the gene matches. The CDR3 has 15 amino acids. From germline, CDR1 is LGHDT and CDR2 YNNKEL (reference sequence). The CDR3 nucleotides are TGTGCCAGCAGCCAACTGACAGGTGGCAGGGGGCCCCTCCACTTT. Residues: CASSQLTGGRGPLHF.

V gene TRBV9 combines with J gene TRBJ1-1; 8 nucleotides agree with TRBD1. V gave up 4 bases and J gave up 5 bases; unmatched junction bases: 10. The CDR3 runs 15 residues. CDR1 is SGDLS and CDR2 is YYNGEE in the germline V gene. CDR3 sequence (DNA): TGTGCCAGCAGCTCACTAGCAGGGGGCAGGACTGAAGCTTTCTTT. Translation gives CASSSLAGGRTEAFF.

The chain recombines TRBV7-9 with TRBJ1-3; D is unresolved. Germline lookup yields CDR1 SEHNR and CDR2 FQNEAQ (reference sequence). V lost 0 bases and J 2 bases, leaving 5 bases between the germline ends. The CDR3 spans 14 residues. CDR3 loop: CASSLASTGNTIYF. The CDR3 region has the DNA TGTGCCAGCAGCTTAGCATCAACTGGAAACACCATATATTTT.

The chain has TRBV7-9 and TRBJ1-5; no firm D call. Trimming shortened V by 5 bases and J by 1 base, and 15 bases separated the two germline ends. Germline V gene lookup returns CDR1 SEHNR and CDR2 FQNEAQ (reference sequence). The CDR3 loop spans 16 amino acids. DNA for the CDR3: TGTGCCAGCAGCACGGACGGGGATGGGAGCAATCAGCCCCAGCATTTT. It translates to CASSTDGDGSNQPQHF.

For the CDR3, the DNA is TGTGCCAGTAGTCTGACTAGCGGGGGGGAAGCCTACGAGCAGTACTTC. Encoded protein: CASSLTSGGEAYEQYF. The chain is built from TRBV19 and TRBJ2-7; the match to TRBD2 covers 14 bases. Germline V gene data show CDR1 as LNHDA and CDR2 as SQIVND (reference sequence). The CDR3 contains 16 residues. With 5 bases clipped from V and 2 bases from J, the junction kept 5 bases outside the gene matches.

The rearrangement links TRBV2 to TRBJ1-4; 7 nucleotides line up with TRBD1. There are 15 residues in the CDR3. Trimming removed 7 bases from V and 7 bases from J; junction bases left unmatched: 12. The germline V gene has CDR1 SNHLY and CDR2 FYNNEI. The CDR3 is CASTYGQAAREKLFF. In DNA, the CDR3 is TGTGCCAGCACTTACGGACAGGCCGCTCGTGAAAAACTGTTTTTT.

About this clone: Within the sample, other DNA sequences also encode this same CDR3. This CDR3 reads CASSEVRGTEAFF. In nucleotides, the CDR3 is TGTGCCAGCAGTGAGGTGAGAGGGACTGAAGCTTTCTTT. The V call is TRBV6-1, the J call TRBJ1-1; unclear D gene. The CDR3 spans 13 residues. The germline V gene encodes CDR1 MNHNS and CDR2 SASEGT. V lost 3 bases to trimming and J lost 5 bases, with 10 bases between them.

The chain employs TRBV7-6 and TRBJ1-2; no clear D. The CDR3 totals 12 residues. The germline V gene encodes CDR1 SGHVS and CDR2 FNYEAQ. V was cut by 5 bases and J by 1 base, with 5 bases left in between. CDR3 protein: CASSNYNYGYTF. The DNA of the CDR3 is TGTGCCAGCAGCAACTATAACTATGGCTACACCTTC.

This clone was detected only a few times. This chain links TRBV5-6 with TRBJ2-7; a weak D match, TRBD2 (5 bases). This CDR3 region has 14 residues. V was pared by 2 bases and J by 0 bases, with 9 bases between. Germline CDR1 is SGHDT and CDR2 is YYEEEE. CDR3 protein: CASSFFGNSYEQYF. The DNA for the CDR3 is TGTGCCAGCAGCTTTTTCGGGAACTCCTACGAGCAGTACTTC. The whole variable domain, filled in from reference TRBV5-6 and TRBJ2-7, reads DAGVTQSPTHLIKTRGQQVTLRCSPKSGHDTVSWYQQALGQGPQFIFQYYEEEERQRGNFPDRFSGHQFPNYSSELNVNALLLGDSALYLCASSFFGNSYEQYFGPGTRLTVT.

The rearrangement uses TRBV5-4 and TRBJ1-2, with 7 bases lining up with TRBD1. V lost 4 bases, J lost 1 base, and 10 bases stayed unmatched. The CDR3 is 16 amino acids. Per germline, CDR1 SGHNT and CDR2 YYREEE (reference sequence). CDR3 protein: CASSTPGQDDNYGYTF. DNA of the CDR3: TGTGCCAGCAGCACGCCCGGACAGGACGATAACTATGGCTACACCTTC.

The DNA of the CDR3 is TGTGCCAGCAGCGTAGGGAGTCAGCTTAACTCTGAAGCTTTCTTT. Its protein product is CASSVGSQLNSEAFF. The chain carries TRBV9 and TRBJ1-1; no firm D call. V shed 0 bases and J shed 6 bases, with 15 bases lying between them. The CDR3 runs to 15 residues. The V gene's germline CDR1 is SGDLS and CDR2 YYNGEE.